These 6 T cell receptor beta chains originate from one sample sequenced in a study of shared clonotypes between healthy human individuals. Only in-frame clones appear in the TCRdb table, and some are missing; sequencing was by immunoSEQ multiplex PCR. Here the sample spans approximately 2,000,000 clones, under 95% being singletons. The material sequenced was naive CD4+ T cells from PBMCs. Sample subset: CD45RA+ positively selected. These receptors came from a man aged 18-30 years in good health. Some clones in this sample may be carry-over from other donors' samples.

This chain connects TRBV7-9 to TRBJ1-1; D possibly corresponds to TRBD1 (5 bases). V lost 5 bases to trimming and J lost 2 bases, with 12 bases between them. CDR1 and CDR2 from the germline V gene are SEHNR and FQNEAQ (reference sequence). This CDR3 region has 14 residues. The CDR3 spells CASSRRGDNTEAFF. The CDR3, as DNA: TGTGCCAGCAGCCGTCGGGGGGATAACACTGAAGCTTTCTTT.

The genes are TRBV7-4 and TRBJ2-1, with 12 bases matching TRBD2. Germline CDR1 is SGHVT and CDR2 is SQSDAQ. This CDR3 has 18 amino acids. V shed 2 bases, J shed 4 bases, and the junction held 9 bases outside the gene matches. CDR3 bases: TGTGCCAGCAGCTTAATATCGGCTAGCGGGAGGGTTTACAATGAGCAGTTCTTC. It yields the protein CASSLISASGRVYNEQFF.

Here the CDR3 reads CASSVRDEQYF. In nucleotides, the CDR3 is TGTGCCAGCAGTGTCAGGGACGAGCAGTACTTC. The J gene is TRBJ2-7, the V gene TRBV2, with TRBD1 as a possible D gene (5 bases). This CDR3 comprises 11 residues. V was clipped by 4 bases and J by 5 bases, with 6 bases between them. Per germline, CDR1 SNHLY and CDR2 FYNNEI.

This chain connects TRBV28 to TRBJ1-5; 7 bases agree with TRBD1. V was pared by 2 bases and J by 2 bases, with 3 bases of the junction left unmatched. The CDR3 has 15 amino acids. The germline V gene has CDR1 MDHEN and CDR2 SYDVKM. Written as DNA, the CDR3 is TGTGCCAGCAGTTTACCCGGGACAGGCAATCAGCCCCAGCATTTT. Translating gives CASSLPGTGNQPQHF.

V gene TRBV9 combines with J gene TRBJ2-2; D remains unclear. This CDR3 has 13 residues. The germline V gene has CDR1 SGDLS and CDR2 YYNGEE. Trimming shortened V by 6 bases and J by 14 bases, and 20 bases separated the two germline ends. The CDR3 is CASTLTNSGDLFF. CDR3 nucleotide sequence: TGTGCCAGCACCCTTACCAACTCGGGCGATCTGTTTTTT.

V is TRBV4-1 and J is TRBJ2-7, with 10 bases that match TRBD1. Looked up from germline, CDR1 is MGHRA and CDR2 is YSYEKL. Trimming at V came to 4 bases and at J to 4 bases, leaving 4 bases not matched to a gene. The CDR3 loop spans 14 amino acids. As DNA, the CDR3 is TGCGCCAGCAGCCCCCCGGGACAGGGGTACGAGCAGTACTTC. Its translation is CASSPPGQGYEQYF.